This TCR beta chain stems from a study of blood T cell repertoires in COVID-19. Methods used by the authors: Estimation of nucleated cell counts was performed using reference gene primer amplification. TCRdb's copy holds only in-frame clones and misses some; the assay was immunoSEQ multiplex PCR. V and J calls and clone size come straight from that table; D and trimming were deduced from the DNA. The sample lists around 270,000 clones, around 92% seen once, with roughly 2.7% in the top ten. The CDR3 runs to 15 residues. Germline CDR1 MDHEN, CDR2 SYDVKM. J was trimmed by 3 bases and V by 5 bases; bases with no gene match: 8.

The J gene is TRBJ2-3, the V gene TRBV28, with 7 bases identical to TRBD1. The sequence derives from a person in their late teens or twenties with COVID-19, enrolled during active disease. The sequencing input was peripheral blood. The CDR3 DNA follows: TGTGCCAGCAGTCTCCGGACAGGCCCGACAGATACGCAGTATTTT. Its translation is CASSLRTGPTDTQYF.